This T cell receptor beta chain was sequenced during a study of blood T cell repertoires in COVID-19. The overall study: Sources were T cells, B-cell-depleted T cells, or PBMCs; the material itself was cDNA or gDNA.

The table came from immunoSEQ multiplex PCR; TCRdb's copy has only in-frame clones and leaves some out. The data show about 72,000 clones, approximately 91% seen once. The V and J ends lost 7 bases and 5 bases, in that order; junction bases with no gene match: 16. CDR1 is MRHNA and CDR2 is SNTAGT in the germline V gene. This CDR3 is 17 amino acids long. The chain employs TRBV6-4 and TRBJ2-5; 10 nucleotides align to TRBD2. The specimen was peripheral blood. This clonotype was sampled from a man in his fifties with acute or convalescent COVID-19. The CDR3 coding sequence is TGTGCCAGCACCCAACTAGGGGCTAGCGGGGGTCGGGAGACCCAGTACTTC. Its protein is CASTQLGASGGRETQYF.